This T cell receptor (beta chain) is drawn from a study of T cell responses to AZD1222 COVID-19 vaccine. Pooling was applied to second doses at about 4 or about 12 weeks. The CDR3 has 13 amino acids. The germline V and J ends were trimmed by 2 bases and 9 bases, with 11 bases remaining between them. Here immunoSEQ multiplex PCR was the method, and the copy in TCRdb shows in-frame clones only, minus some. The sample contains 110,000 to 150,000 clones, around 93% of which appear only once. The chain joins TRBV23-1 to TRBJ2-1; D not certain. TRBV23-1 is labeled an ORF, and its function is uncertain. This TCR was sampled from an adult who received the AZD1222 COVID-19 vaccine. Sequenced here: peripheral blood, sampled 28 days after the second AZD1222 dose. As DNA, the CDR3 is TGCGCCAGCAGTCAAACCGGAGATCTTGAGCAGTTCTTC. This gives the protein CASSQTGDLEQFF.